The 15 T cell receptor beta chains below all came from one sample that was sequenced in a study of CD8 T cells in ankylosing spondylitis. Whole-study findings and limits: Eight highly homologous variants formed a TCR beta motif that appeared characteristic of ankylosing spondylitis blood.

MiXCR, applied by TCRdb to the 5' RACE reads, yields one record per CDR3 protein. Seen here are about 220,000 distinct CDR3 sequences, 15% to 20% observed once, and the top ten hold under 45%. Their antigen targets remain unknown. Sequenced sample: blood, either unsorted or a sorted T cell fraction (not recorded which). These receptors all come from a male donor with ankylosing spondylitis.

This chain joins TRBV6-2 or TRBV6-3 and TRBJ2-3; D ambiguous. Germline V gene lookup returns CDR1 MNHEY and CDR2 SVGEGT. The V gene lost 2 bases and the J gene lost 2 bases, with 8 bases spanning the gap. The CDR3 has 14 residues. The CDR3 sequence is CASSYVSNTDTQYF. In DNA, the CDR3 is TGTGCCAGCAGTTACGTCTCCAACACAGATACGCAGTATTTT.

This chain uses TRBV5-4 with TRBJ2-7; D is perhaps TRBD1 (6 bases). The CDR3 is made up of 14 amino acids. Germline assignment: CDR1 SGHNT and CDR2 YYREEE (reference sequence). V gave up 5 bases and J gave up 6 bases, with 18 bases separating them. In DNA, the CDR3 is TGTGCCAGCAGTGATCTAGGGGGTTTTGTCGAGCAGTACTTC. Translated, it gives CASSDLGGFVEQYF.

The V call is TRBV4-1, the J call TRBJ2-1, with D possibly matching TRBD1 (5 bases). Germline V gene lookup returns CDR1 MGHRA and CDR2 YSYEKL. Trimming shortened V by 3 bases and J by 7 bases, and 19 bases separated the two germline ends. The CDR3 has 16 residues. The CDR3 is CASSQEQVAIRNEQFF. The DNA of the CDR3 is TGCGCCAGCAGCCAGGAACAGGTGGCCATAAGGAATGAGCAGTTCTTC.

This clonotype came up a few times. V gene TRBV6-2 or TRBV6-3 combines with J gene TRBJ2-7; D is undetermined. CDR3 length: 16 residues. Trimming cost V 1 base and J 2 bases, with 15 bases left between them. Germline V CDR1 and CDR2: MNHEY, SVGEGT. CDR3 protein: CASSYFLTELPYEQYF. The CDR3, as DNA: TGTGCCAGCAGTTACTTTCTAACGGAACTCCCCTACGAGCAGTACTTC.

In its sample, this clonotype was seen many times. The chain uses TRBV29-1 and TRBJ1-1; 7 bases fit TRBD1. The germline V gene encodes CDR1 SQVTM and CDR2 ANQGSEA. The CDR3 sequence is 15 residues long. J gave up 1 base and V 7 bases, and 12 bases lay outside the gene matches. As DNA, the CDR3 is TGCAGCGCGGATGACAGGGAGGGCGGGAACACTGAAGCTTTCTTT. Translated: CSADDREGGNTEAFF.

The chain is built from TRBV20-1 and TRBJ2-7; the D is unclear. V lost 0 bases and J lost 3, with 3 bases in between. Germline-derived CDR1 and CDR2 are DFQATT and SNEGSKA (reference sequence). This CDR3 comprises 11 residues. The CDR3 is CSARDNYEQYF. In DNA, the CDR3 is TGCAGTGCTAGAGATAACTACGAGCAGTACTTC.

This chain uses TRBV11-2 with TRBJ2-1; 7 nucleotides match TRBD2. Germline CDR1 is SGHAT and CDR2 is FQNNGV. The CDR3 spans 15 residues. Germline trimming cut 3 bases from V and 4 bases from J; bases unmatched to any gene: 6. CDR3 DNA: TGTGCCAGCAGCTTTTCGGCGGGGGAGTACAATGAGCAGTTCTTC. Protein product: CASSFSAGEYNEQFF.

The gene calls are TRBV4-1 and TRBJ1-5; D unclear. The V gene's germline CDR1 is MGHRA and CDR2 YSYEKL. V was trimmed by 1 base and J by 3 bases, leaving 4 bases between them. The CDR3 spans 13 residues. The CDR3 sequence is CASSQGNNQPQHF. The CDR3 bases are TGCGCCAGCAGCCAAGGTAACAATCAGCCCCAGCATTTT.

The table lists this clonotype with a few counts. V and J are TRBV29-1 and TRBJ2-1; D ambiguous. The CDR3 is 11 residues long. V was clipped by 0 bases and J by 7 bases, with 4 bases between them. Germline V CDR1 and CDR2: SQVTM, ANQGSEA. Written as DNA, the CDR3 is TGCAGCGTTGAAGAATATAATGAGCAGTTCTTC. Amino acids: CSVEEYNEQFF.

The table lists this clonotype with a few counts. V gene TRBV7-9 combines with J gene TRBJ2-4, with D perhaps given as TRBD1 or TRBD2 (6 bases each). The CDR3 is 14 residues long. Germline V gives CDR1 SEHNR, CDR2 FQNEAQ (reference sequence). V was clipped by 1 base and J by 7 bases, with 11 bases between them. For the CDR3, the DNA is TGTGCCAGCAGCTTAGAAGGGGGGATCAACATTCAGTACTTC. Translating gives CASSLEGGINIQYF.

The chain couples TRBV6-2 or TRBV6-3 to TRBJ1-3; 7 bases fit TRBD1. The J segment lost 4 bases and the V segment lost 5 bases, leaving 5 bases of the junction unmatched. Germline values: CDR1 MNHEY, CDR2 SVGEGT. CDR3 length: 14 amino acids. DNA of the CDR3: TGTGCCAGCAGTCAACGACAGGGCGGAAACACCATATATTTT. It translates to CASSQRQGGNTIYF.

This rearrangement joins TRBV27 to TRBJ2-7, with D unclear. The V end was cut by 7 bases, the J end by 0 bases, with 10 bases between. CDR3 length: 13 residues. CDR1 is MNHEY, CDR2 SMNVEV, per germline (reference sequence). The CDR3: CASKGFSSYEQYF. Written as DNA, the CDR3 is TGTGCCAGCAAGGGCTTCAGCTCCTACGAGCAGTACTTC.

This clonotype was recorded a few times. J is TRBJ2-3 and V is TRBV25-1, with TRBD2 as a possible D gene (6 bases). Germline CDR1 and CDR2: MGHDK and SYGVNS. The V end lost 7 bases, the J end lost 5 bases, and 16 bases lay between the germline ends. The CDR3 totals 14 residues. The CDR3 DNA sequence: TGTGCCAGCACTGCAAATGAGGAGGGAGATACGCAGTATTTT. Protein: CASTANEEGDTQYF.

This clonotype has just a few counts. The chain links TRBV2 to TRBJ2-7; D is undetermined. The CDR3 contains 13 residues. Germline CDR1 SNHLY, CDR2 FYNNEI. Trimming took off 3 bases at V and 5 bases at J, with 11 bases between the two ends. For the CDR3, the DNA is TGTGCCAGCAGTGACGCCCTTTTCCACGAGCAGTACTTC. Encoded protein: CASSDALFHEQYF. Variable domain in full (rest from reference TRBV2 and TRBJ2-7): EPEVTQTPSHQVTQMGQEVILRCVPISNHLYFYWYRQILGQKVEFLVSFYNNEISEKSEIFDDQFSVERPDGSNFTLKIRSTKLEDSAMYFCASSDALFHEQYFGPGTRLTVT.

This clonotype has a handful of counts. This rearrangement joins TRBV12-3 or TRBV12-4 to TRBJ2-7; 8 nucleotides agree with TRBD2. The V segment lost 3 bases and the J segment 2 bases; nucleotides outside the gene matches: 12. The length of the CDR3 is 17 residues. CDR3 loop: CASSFWAGGSLPYEQYF. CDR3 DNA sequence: TGTGCCAGCAGTTTTTGGGCGGGAGGCTCCTTGCCCTACGAGCAGTACTTC.